This TCR beta chain stems from a study of a mutant IDH1 vaccine in newly diagnosed glioma. TCRdb keeps only in-frame clones here, not all; method: immunoSEQ multiplex PCR. The profile shows 60,000 to 70,000 clones, roughly four fifths of them singletons. Between the trimmed V and J ends, which lost 2 bases and 0 bases, there was a span of 10 bases. The CDR3 length is 15 residues. Per the germline V gene, CDR1 is SNHLY and CDR2 is FYNNEI. This clone was observed a few times. Its antigen is undetermined. Time point given: week 47, end of study. Topical imiquimod was applied with each vaccine dose, which held 300 ug of mutant IDH1 20-mer peptide.

The sample in question was PBMCs, obtained from a glioma patient whose treatment included an IDH1 peptide vaccine. J is TRBJ1-1 and V is TRBV2, with D possibly matching TRBD1 (5 bases). The TCR comes from a man aged 25 to 45 with glioma. The CDR3 DNA reads TGTGCCAGCAGTGAATATGGGGGGGTGAACACTGAAGCTTTCTTT. Translated: CASSEYGGVNTEAFF.